This T cell receptor (beta chain) was retrieved from a study of prognosis after radiotherapy for stage I lung cancer. Study-level results: Post-treatment Shannon entropy following stereotactic body radiation therapy was lower among patients who developed distant metastases.

This clonotype was counted many times. The antigen is unknown. With two-round multiplex PCR, TCR beta CDR3 sequences were amplified from genomic DNA. Primers targeting each individual TRBV and TRBJ gene were applied in first-round PCR. TCRdb recomputed calls from the multiplex PCR reads with MiXCR, one row per CDR3 protein. The table has 20,000 or so distinct CDR3 sequences, 26% seen once. The TCR originated in a donor aged 50 or older with non-small cell lung cancer. The sequencing here drew on PBMCs, taken before or after stereotactic body radiation therapy (not recorded which).

This chain's CDR3 is CAWDRGQSYEQYF. Here the CDR3 DNA reads TGTGCCTGGGACAGGGGGCAGTCCTACGAGCAGTACTTC. V usage is TRBV30 and J usage is TRBJ2-7, with TRBD1 matching 10 bases. Looked up from germline, CDR1 is GTSNPN and CDR2 is SVGIG (reference sequence). CDR3 length equals 13 residues. The trim removed 5 bases at V and 1 base at J, leaving 2 bases unmatched.